In its sample, the clone carrying this T cell receptor (beta chain) was seen a few times. What it binds is unknown. The time point denotes: persistent/refractory GD, antithyroid drugs over 5 years with positive TRAb. RNA isolated from PBMCs was used to make the TCR library. Through Arm-PCR of CDR3 regions and iRepertoire HTBI primers, TCR beta libraries were built. TCRdb reanalysed the multiplex PCR reads using MiXCR and keeps one entry per CDR3 protein. The table records a few hundred thousand distinct CDR3 sequences, roughly a quarter of them present only once. The sample comes from a study of regulatory T cells in long-lasting Graves disease. Whole-study findings and limits: With a small sample size, accuracy may have been reduced. TRBV28, TRBJ1-2 and TRBJ2-5 were favored in persistent disease. Lower TCR diversity characterized persistent Graves' patients relative to newly diagnosed patients.

V trimming: 6 bases; J trimming: 8 bases; junction bases outside the gene matches: 7. The CDR3 consists of 14 residues. Germline V CDR1 and CDR2: SNHLY, FYNNEI. The clonotype originates from a female donor with Graves disease. J is TRBJ1-4 and V is TRBV2; 9 nucleotides align to TRBD1. The material was peripheral blood mononuclear cells (PBMCs), obtained when the disease was refractory, from a patient treated with antithyroid drugs. CDR3 nucleotides: TGTGCCAGCAGCTCCGGGACAGGGCTCGAAAAACTGTTTTTT. This gives the protein CASSSGTGLEKLFF. The full variable domain, in which reference TRBV2 and TRBJ1-4 provide the parts outside the CDR3, is EPEVTQTPSHQVTQMGQEVILRCVPISNHLYFYWYRQILGQKVEFLVSFYNNEISEKSEIFDDQFSVERPDGSNFTLKIRSTKLEDSAMYFCASSSGTGLEKLFFGSGTQLSVL.